This T cell receptor (beta chain) was identified in a study of Ad26.COV2.S vaccination and SARS-CoV-2 variants. Treatment indicated: some 20 received Ad26.COV2.S at low or high dose, single or two shots; several received placebo; per-sample allocation not given. After the first vaccine or placebo injection, samples were drawn on day 63. The donor's status was that of an adult aged 18-55 years in Boston. The table came from immunoSEQ multiplex PCR; TCRdb's copy has only in-frame clones and leaves some out. The table records more than 300,000 clones, 86% of them present only once. V was trimmed by 4 bases and J by 0 bases, leaving 7 bases between them. The germline V gene has CDR1 MNHEY and CDR2 SVGEGT. CDR3 size: 14 residues.

The chain combines TRBV6-2 or TRBV6-3 with TRBJ1-5; no reliable D call. This TCR was sampled from a person between 18 and 65 years old who received the Ad26.COV2.S COVID-19 vaccine or a placebo. Specimen: peripheral blood, collected in a trial of Ad26.COV2.S vaccine versus placebo. Here the CDR3 DNA reads TGTGCCAGCAGTTTCATTGATAGCAATCAGCCCCAGCATTTT. Protein sequence: CASSFIDSNQPQHF.